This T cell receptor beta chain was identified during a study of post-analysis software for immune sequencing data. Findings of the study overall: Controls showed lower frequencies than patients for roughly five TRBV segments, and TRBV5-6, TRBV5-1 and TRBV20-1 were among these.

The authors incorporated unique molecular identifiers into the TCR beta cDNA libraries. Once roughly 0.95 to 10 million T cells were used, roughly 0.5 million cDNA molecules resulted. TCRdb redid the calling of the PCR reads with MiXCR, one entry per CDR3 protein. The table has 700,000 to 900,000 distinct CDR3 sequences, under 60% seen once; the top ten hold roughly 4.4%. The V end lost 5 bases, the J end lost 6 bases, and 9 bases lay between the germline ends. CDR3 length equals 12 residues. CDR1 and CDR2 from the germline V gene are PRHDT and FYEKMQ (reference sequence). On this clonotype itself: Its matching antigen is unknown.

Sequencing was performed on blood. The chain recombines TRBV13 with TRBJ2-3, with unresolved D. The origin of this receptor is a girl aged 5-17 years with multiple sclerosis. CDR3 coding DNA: TGTGCCAGCAGCCCGCAGTCGGATACGCAGTATTTT. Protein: CASSPQSDTQYF.